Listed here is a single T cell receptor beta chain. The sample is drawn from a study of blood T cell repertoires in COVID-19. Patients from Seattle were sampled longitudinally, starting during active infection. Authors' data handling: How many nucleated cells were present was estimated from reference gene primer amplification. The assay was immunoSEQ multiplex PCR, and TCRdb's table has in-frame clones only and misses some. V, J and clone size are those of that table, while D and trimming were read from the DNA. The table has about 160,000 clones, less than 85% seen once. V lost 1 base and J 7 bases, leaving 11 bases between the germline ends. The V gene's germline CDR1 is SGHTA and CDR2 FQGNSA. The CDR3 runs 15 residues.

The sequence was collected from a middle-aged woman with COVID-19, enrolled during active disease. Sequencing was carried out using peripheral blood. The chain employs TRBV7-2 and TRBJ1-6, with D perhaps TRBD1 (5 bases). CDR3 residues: CASSLVLGPNSPLHF. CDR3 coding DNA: TGTGCCAGCAGCTTAGTGCTGGGGCCGAATTCACCCCTCCACTTT.